A single sample is the source of the 7 T cell receptor beta chains below, sequenced in a study of blood T cell repertoires in COVID-19. Clones were sequenced by immunoSEQ multiplex PCR, and TCRdb holds only the in-frame ones, with some missing. The sample consists of hundreds of thousands of clones, 83% of them appearing once. Material for sequencing was peripheral blood. All receptors come from a woman aged 30 to 39 with COVID-19, enrolled during active disease.

This clone was observed a handful of times. The V call is TRBV7-2, the J call TRBJ2-7; 13 bases agree with TRBD2. Germline trimming cut 3 bases from V and 3 bases from J; bases unmatched to any gene: 2. Germline V gene data show CDR1 as SGHTA and CDR2 as FQGNSA. The CDR3 length is 15 residues. The chain's CDR3 is CASSLGLAGLYEQYF. CDR3 nucleotides: TGTGCCAGCAGCTTGGGACTAGCGGGGCTCTACGAGCAGTACTTC.

The chain is built from TRBV5-1 and TRBJ2-6; 10 positions agree with TRBD2. This CDR3 spans 18 amino acids. J was trimmed by 4 bases and V by 0 bases; bases with no gene match: 7. Germline V gene sequence: CDR1 SGHRS, CDR2 YFSETQ. CDR3 nucleotides: TGCGCCAGCAGCTTGGGGGCTAGCGGGAGCTCGGGGGCCAACGTCCTGACTTTC. Translation: CASSLGASGSSGANVLTF. The entire variable domain, with the rest obtained from reference TRBV5-1 and TRBJ2-6, is as follows: KAGVTQTPRYLIKTRGQQVTLSCSPISGHRSVSWYQQTPGQGLQFLFEYFSETQRNKGNFPGRFSGRQFSNSRSEMNVSTLELGDSALYLCASSLGASGSSGANVLTFGAGSRLTVL.

The CDR3 here is CASSSSWETSGRQTDTQYF. CDR3 coding DNA: TGTGCCAGCAGCTCTAGTTGGGAGACTAGCGGGAGGCAGACAGATACGCAGTATTTT. V gene TRBV7-9 combines with J gene TRBJ2-3, with TRBD2 matching 13 bases. Trimming took 4 bases from V and 3 from J; bases not matched to a gene: 13. In germline, CDR1 is SEHNR, CDR2 FQNEAQ (reference sequence). This CDR3 is built from 19 residues.

The chain combines TRBV6-5 with TRBJ1-2, with D unresolved. The length of the CDR3 is 13 residues. V was cut by 8 bases and J by 2 bases, with 12 bases left in between. In germline, CDR1 is MNHEY, CDR2 SVGAGI. The CDR3 loop is CASLQYSNYGYTF. The CDR3 nucleotides read TGTGCCAGCCTTCAATACTCGAACTATGGCTACACCTTC.

The J gene is TRBJ1-1, the V gene TRBV19, with D hard to call. Trimming removed 7 bases from V and 1 base from J, with 10 bases in between. CDR1 and CDR2 from the germline V gene are LNHDA and SQIVND (reference sequence). The CDR3 is 13 amino acids. CDR3 sequence (DNA): TGTGCCAGTACCCTCGGGAGGAACACTGAAGCTTTCTTT. It specifies CASTLGRNTEAFF.

DNA for the CDR3: TGCGCCAGCAGCCAGGGACACACGACGAACTACGAGCAGTACTTC. Protein product: CASSQGHTTNYEQYF. This chain uses TRBV4-1 with TRBJ2-7; weak D call: TRBD1 (6 bases). This CDR3 contains 15 residues. Trimming pared 3 bases from V and 3 bases from J, leaving 15 bases between. Germline V gene data show CDR1 as MGHRA and CDR2 as YSYEKL.

The J gene is TRBJ2-5, the V gene TRBV9; the match to TRBD2 covers 8 bases. The CDR3 has 16 amino acids. The germline V gene has CDR1 SGDLS and CDR2 YYNGEE. V was pared by 4 bases and J by 5 bases, with 13 bases of the junction left unmatched. The CDR3 DNA sequence: TGTGCCAGCAGCCCCCGGGGGGGGCTGGGGCAGGAGACCCAGTACTTC. Protein: CASSPRGGLGQETQYF.